The T cell receptor beta chain described here comes from a study of technical replicates of blood from four donors. This clone was seen only once. CDR1 and CDR2 from the germline V gene are SNHLY and FYNNEI. The trim removed 1 base at V and 6 bases at J, leaving 17 bases unmatched. This CDR3 comprises 18 residues. Repertoires were generated with immunoSEQ multiplex PCR, while TCRdb's copy carries only in-frame clones and drops some. The sample records over 75,000 clones, approximately 96% being singletons. The clonotype was recovered from a human donor in good health. The chain uses TRBV2 and TRBJ2-7; 8 bases are shared with TRBD2. The sequenced sample consisted of T cells isolated from PBMCs. CDR3 protein: CASSEDTLSGSSLPEQYF. The CDR3 DNA follows: TGTGCCAGCAGTGAAGATACTCTCAGCGGGAGTTCTCTCCCCGAGCAGTACTTC.